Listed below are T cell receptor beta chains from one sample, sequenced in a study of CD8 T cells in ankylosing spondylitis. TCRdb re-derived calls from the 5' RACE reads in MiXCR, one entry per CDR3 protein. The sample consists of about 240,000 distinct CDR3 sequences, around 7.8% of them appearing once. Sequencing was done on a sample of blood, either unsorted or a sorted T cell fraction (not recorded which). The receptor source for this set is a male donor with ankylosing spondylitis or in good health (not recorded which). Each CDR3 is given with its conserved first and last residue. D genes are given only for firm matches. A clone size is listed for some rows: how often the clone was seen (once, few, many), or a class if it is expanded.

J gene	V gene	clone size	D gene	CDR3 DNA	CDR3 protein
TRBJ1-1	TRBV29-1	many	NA	TGCAGCGTTCTCCGGACGGACGGGAACACTGAAGCTTTCTTT	CSVLRTDGNTEAFF
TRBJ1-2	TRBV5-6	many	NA	TGTGCCAGCAGCTTGGTTGAAGGGGCTGACTATGGCTACACCTTC	CASSLVEGADYGYTF
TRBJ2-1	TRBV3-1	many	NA	TGTGCCAGCAGCCTCGGGGGGCGAAATGAGCAGTTCTTC	CASSLGGRNEQFF
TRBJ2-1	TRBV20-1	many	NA	TGCAGTGCTATCTTCCGGGACCCGAGGGATGAGCAGTTCTTC	CSAIFRDPRDEQFF
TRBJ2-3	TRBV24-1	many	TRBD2	TGTGCCACCAGTGAACTTATAGCGGGTTTGGATACGCAGTATTTT	CATSELIAGLDTQYF
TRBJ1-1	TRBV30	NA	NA	TGTGCCTGGAGTGTAGGGAGTTCAGCCGAAGCTTTCTTT	CAWSVGSSAEAFF
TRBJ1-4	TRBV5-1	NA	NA	TGCGCCAGCAGCTTGGAGGGGCCCGGGGAAAAACTGTTTTTT	CASSLEGPGEKLFF
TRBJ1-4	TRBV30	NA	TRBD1	TGTGCCTGGAATCGGGACAGGAATGAAAAACTGTTTTTT	CAWNRDRNEKLFF
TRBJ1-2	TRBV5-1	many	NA	TGCGCCAGCAGCCCCGGGACGGTTAACTATGGCTACACCTTC	CASSPGTVNYGYTF
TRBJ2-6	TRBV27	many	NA	TGTGCCAGCAGTTTATTGTCTGGGGCCAACGTCCTGACTTTC	CASSLLSGANVLTF